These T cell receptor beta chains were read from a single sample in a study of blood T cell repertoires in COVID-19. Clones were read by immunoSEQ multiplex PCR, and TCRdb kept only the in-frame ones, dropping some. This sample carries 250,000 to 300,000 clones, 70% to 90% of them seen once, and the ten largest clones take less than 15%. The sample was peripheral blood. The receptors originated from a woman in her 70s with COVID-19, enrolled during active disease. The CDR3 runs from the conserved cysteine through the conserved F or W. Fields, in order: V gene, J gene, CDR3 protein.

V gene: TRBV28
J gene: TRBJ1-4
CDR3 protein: CASRPPGTVNEKLFF

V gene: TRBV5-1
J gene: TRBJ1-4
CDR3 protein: CASTRTGDEKLFF

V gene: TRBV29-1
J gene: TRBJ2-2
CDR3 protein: CSASLAHTGELFF

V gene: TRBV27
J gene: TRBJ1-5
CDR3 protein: CASSRTGLSNQPQHF

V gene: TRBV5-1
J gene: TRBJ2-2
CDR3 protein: CASSSGIQGNTGELFF

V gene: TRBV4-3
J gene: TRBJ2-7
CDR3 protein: CASSPEALTPEQYF

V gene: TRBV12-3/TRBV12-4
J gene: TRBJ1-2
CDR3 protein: CASAWDREGYTF

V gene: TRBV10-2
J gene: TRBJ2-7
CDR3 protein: CASSPQPYEQYF

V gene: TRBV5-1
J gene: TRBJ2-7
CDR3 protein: CASSLDTGKAYEQYF

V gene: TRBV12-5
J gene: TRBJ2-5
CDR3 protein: CASGTPAVAGEETQYF

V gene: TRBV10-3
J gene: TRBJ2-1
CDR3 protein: CAISESLGTALRGQFF

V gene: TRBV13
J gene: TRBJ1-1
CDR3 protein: CASSLAVPRTEAFF

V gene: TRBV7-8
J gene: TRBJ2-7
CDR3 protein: CASSPSGGGEQYF

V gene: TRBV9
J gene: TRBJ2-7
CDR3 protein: CASSVGTSGGLSYEQYF

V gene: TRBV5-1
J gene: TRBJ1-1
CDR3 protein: CASTIGDSNTEAFF

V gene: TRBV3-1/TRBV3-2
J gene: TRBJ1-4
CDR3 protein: CASSSREDLQSVGEKLFF

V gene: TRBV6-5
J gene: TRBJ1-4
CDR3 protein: CASRGTGVDEKLFF

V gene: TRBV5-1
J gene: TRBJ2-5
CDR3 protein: CASTSRGTGGGETQYF

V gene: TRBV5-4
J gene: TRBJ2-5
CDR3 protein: CASSSFGAGAEETQYF

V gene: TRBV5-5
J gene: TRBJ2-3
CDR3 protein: CASSLSGGSDTQYF

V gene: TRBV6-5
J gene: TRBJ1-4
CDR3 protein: CASRRDVEKLFF

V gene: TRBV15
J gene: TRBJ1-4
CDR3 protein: CATSRDMRTNEKLFF

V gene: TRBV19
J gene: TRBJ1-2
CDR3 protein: CASSTPGQGARAEGYTF

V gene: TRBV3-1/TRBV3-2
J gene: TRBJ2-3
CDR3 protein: CASSPQTSGGATDTQYF

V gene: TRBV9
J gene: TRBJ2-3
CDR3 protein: CASRAGPSTDTQYF

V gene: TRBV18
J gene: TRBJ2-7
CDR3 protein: CASSRGTGSSYEQYF

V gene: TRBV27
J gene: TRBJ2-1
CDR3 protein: CASSLDRGEQFF

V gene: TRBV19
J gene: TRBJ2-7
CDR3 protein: CASSIGGRRPYEQYF

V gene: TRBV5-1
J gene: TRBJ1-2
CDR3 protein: CASSSPDRGPYGYTF

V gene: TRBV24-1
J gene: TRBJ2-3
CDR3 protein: CATSDPTGLGTDTQYF

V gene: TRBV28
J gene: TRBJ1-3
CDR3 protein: CASSLPQTAGNTIYF

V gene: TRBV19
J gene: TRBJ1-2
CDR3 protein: CASSPRTGEGYTF

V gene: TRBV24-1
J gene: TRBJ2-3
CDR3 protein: CATSDLGTSDRTQYF

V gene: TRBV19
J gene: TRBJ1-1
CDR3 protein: CASSRAGQMNTEAFF

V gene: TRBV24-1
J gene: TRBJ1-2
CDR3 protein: CATSERSYGYTF

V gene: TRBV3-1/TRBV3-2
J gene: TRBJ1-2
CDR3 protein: CASSQGQSPWRGYTF

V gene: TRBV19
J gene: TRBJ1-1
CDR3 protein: CASFRRGKDTEAFF

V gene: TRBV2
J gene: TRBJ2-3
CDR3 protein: CASSEGGGDTDTQYF

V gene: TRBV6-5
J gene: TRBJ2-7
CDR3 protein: CASIADRGRYEQYF

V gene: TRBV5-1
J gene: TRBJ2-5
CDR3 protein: CASSFTGRGGDQETQYF

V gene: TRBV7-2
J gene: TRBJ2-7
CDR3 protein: CASSLGQGGEQYF

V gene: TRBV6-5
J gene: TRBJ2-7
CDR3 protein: CASSPGHYYEQYF

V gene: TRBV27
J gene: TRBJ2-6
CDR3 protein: CASGSTVQYSGANVLTF

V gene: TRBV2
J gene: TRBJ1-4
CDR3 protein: CASLGQGHEKLFF

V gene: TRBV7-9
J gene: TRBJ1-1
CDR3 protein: CASSLQSGNTEAFF

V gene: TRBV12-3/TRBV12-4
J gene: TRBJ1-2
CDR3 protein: CASSETLDYGYTF

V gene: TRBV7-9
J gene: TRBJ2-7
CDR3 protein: CASSFQGATSYEQYF

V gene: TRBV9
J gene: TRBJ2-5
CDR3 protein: CASSRQGPPLQETQYF

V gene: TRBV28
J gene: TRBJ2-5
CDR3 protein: CASSRSLGGPLPETQYF

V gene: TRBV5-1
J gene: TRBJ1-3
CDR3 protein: CASSGGQGPSSGNTIYF

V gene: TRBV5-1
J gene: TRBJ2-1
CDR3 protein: CASSAGLLTNNEQFF

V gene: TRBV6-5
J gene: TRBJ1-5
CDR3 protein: CASSYSGGRSQPQHF

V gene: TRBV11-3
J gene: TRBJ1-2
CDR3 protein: CASSSEWGQGGYGYTF

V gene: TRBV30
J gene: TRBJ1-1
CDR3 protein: CAWSAISGSEAFF

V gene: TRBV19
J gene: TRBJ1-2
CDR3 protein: CASRRQDLDYGYTF